A selection of T cell receptor beta chains follows, all from one sample in a study of blood T cell repertoires in COVID-19. Some clones are missing from TCRdb's copy, which holds only in-frame ones; the method was immunoSEQ multiplex PCR. This table holds roughly 230,000 clones, 90% found once. The source material was peripheral blood. The receptors come from a woman in her fifties or sixties with COVID-19, enrolled during active disease. Each CDR3 is given with its conserved first and last residue. Each record gives: D gene, V gene, J gene, clone size, CDR3 protein, CDR3 DNA. D genes are given only for firm matches. The listing skips clone size in some rows; elsewhere it reads once, few, many or a size class.

>TRBD2|TRBV5-1|TRBJ2-5|.
CASSFRGSGGQETQYF
TGCGCCAGCAGCTTTCGGGGTAGCGGGGGACAAGAGACCCAGTACTTC
>TRBD1|TRBV5-1|TRBJ2-1|.
CASSVDRVNNEQFF
TGCGCCAGCAGCGTTGACAGGGTCAACAATGAGCAGTTCTTC
>.|TRBV30|TRBJ1-2|.
CAWGPGLTGYTF
TGTGCCTGGGGACCGGGACTGACTGGCTACACCTTC
>.|TRBV6-2/TRBV6-3|TRBJ1-5|.
CASSRMGGSNQPQHF
TGTGCCAGCAGCCGCATGGGGGGGAGCAATCAGCCCCAGCATTTT
>TRBD1|TRBV5-1|TRBJ1-2|.
CASSLGVQGVYGYTF
TGCGCCAGCAGCTTGGGGGTACAGGGGGTCTATGGCTACACCTTC
>TRBD1|TRBV30|TRBJ2-7|.
CAWSYGQAYEQYF
TGTGCCTGGAGTTACGGACAGGCCTACGAGCAGTACTTC
>.|TRBV6-2/TRBV6-3|TRBJ2-7|once
CASSYSQGLNYEQYF
TGTGCCAGCAGTTACTCGCAGGGACTCAACTACGAGCAGTACTTC
>.|TRBV4-3|TRBJ1-6|.
CASSQDPPRHSGSPLHF
TGCGCCAGCAGCCAAGATCCCCCCAGACATAGCGGTTCACCCCTCCACTTT
>.|TRBV13|TRBJ1-1|.
CASSSTGRVRWGTEAFF
TGTGCCAGCAGCTCAACAGGGCGAGTTCGGTGGGGCACTGAAGCTTTCTTT
>.|TRBV7-2|TRBJ2-1|.
CASSSRTTGQGEQFF
TGTGCCAGCAGCTCAAGGACGACCGGGCAGGGTGAGCAGTTCTTC
>TRBD2|TRBV19|TRBJ2-1|.
CASSIRTSGIYNEQFF
TGTGCCAGTAGTATAAGGACTAGCGGCATATACAATGAGCAGTTCTTC
>TRBD1|TRBV9|TRBJ1-2|.
CASSGGQGDYGYTF
TGTGCCAGCAGCGGCGGACAGGGGGACTATGGCTACACCTTC
>TRBD1|TRBV7-9|TRBJ1-2|.
CASSVTGGDDYGYTF
TGTGCCAGCAGCGTCACAGGGGGCGATGACTATGGCTACACCTTC
>TRBD1|TRBV19|TRBJ2-2|.
CASRDRGLNTGELFF
TGTGCCAGTAGGGACAGGGGGTTGAACACCGGGGAGCTGTTTTTT
>TRBD2|TRBV19|TRBJ2-7|.
CASSIAAGEIYEQYF
TGTGCCAGTAGTATAGCGGCGGGGGAAATTTACGAGCAGTACTTC
>.|TRBV5-1|TRBJ1-1|.
CASSLVDTEAFF
TGCGCCAGCAGCTTGGTCGACACTGAAGCTTTCTTT
>.|TRBV19|TRBJ2-7|.
CASSGQGGFYEQYF
TGTGCCAGTAGTGGCCAGGGGGGATTCTACGAGCAGTACTTC
>TRBD1|TRBV7-8|TRBJ2-7|.
CASSYDRDYEQYF
TGTGCCAGCAGCTACGACAGGGACTACGAGCAGTACTTC
>TRBD2|TRBV11-3|TRBJ2-1|.
CASSRAGAGVYNEQFF
TGTGCCAGCAGCCGAGCGGGGGCAGGGGTTTACAATGAGCAGTTCTTC
>TRBD2|TRBV5-6|TRBJ2-1|.
CEAADGQRGSSYNEQFF
TGTGAAGCAGCCGATGGTCAGCGGGGGAGCTCCTACAATGAGCAGTTCTTC
>.|TRBV14|TRBJ1-2|.
CASSQDRRDWSYTF
TGTGCCAGCAGCCAAGATCGTCGGGATTGGAGCTACACCTTC
>.|TRBV19|TRBJ1-1|.
CATSAASEKAFF
TGTGCCACTTCGGCCGCCTCGGAGAAGGCTTTCTTT
>.|TRBV4-2|TRBJ2-1|.
CASSQGSSTTAHNEQFF
TGTGCCAGCAGCCAAGGATCATCAACCACAGCTCACAATGAGCAGTTCTTC
>.|TRBV7-2|TRBJ1-2|.
CASSPRDYGYTF
TGTGCCAGCAGCCCCCGTGACTATGGCTACACCTTC
>.|TRBV6-1|TRBJ1-3|.
CASSETISGNTIYF
TGTGCCAGCAGTGAGACTATCTCTGGAAACACCATATATTTT
>.|TRBV3-1/TRBV3-2|TRBJ2-5|.
CASSLRTVQETQYF
TGTGCCAGCAGCTTACGGACAGTCCAAGAGACCCAGTACTTC
>TRBD1|TRBV18|TRBJ1-5|.
CASSPGTVHQPQHF
TGTGCCAGCTCACCAGGGACAGTTCATCAGCCCCAGCATTTT
>.|TRBV18|TRBJ1-4|.
CASSPLRGHEKLFF
TGTGCCAGCTCACCCCTCAGGGGTCATGAAAAACTGTTTTTT
>.|TRBV5-1|TRBJ1-6|.
CASSSRVDNSPLHF
TGCGCCAGCAGCAGCAGGGTAGATAATTCACCCCTCCACTTT
>.|TRBV18|TRBJ1-1|once
CASSPSIQVNTEAFF
TGTGCCAGCTCACCATCTATCCAGGTGAACACTGAAGCTTTCTTT
>TRBD2|TRBV9|TRBJ2-3|.
CASSGGLAGGRSTDTQYF
TGTGCCAGCAGCGGAGGACTAGCGGGGGGGCGGAGCACAGATACGCAGTATTTT
>.|TRBV5-6|TRBJ1-3|.
CASSFGRGYGNTIYF
TGTGCCAGCAGCTTCGGCAGGGGATACGGAAACACCATATATTTT
>TRBD1|TRBV6-4|TRBJ1-1|once
CASSRDRNTEAFF
TGTGCCAGCAGTCGGGACAGAAACACTGAAGCTTTCTTT
>.|TRBV11-1|TRBJ2-5|once
CASSLSREQETQYF
TGTGCCAGCAGCTTAAGCCGGGAGCAAGAGACCCAGTACTTC
>TRBD2|TRBV19|TRBJ2-1|.
CASSLGGATGEQFF
TGTGCCAGTAGTCTCGGGGGGGCGACCGGTGAGCAGTTCTTC
>TRBD1|TRBV7-2|TRBJ1-1|.
CASTPSTGKNTEAFF
TGTGCCAGCACCCCCTCGACAGGGAAGAACACTGAAGCTTTCTTT
>.|TRBV5-1|TRBJ1-2|.
CASSVTPTNYGYTF
TGCGCCAGCAGCGTGACACCAACTAACTATGGCTACACCTTC
>.|TRBV6-6|TRBJ1-5|.
CASTPRQWNTVQPQHF
TGTGCCAGCACCCCCCGACAGTGGAATACGGTTCAGCCCCAGCATTTT
>TRBD1|TRBV2|TRBJ1-5|few
CASTKGGTGSQPQHF
TGTGCCAGCACCAAGGGCGGGACAGGGAGTCAGCCCCAGCATTTT
>.|TRBV5-4|TRBJ2-3|.
CASTRYSTDTQYF
TGTGCCAGCACCCGTTATAGCACAGATACGCAGTATTTT
>.|TRBV12-3/TRBV12-4|TRBJ1-4|once
CASGASREKLFF
TGTGCCAGCGGAGCCTCTCGAGAAAAACTGTTTTTT
>.|TRBV12-5|TRBJ1-5|.
CASGLVLRQRNQPQHF
TGTGCTAGTGGTTTGGTACTGAGACAGCGTAATCAGCCCCAGCATTTT
>TRBD2|TRBV6-5|TRBJ2-3|.
CASSYSAGGSDTQYF
TGTGCCAGCAGTTACTCGGCGGGGGGCTCAGATACGCAGTATTTT
>.|TRBV18|TRBJ1-2|.
CASSPGRGDYGYTF
TGTGCCAGCTCACCAGGGCGGGGTGACTATGGCTACACCTTC
>TRBD1|TRBV4-3|TRBJ1-6|.
CASSQTGLSSPLHF
TGCGCCAGCAGCCAGACAGGGTTATCTTCACCCCTCCACTTT
>.|TRBV7-2|TRBJ1-2|.
CASSLETSGAAYGYTF
TGTGCCAGCAGCTTAGAGACATCAGGGGCGGCTTATGGCTACACCTTC
>.|TRBV3-1/TRBV3-2|TRBJ1-2|.
CASSLIGGAAAGGYTF
TGTGCCAGCAGCCTCATAGGGGGGGCCGCCGCTGGTGGCTACACCTTC
>.|TRBV6-5|TRBJ1-2|.
CASSYLDSANYGYTF
TGTGCCAGCAGTTACTTGGACAGCGCAAACTATGGCTACACCTTC
>TRBD1|TRBV9|TRBJ1-1|.
CASSPRDRGIPQNTEAFF
TGTGCCAGCAGCCCCCGGGACAGGGGTATCCCTCAGAACACTGAAGCTTTCTTT
>TRBD1|TRBV5-1|TRBJ1-3|.
CASGSGQGSGNTIYF
TGCGCCAGTGGGTCGGGACAGGGCTCTGGAAACACCATATATTTT
>.|TRBV4-3|TRBJ1-3|.
CASSQDWRHEPGLGSGNTIYF
TGCGCCAGCAGCCAAGATTGGCGCCACGAGCCGGGTTTGGGTTCTGGAAACACCATATATTTT
>.|TRBV3-1/TRBV3-2|TRBJ1-3|.
CASSFGGNTGNTIYF
TGTGCCAGCAGCTTCGGCGGGAATACTGGAAACACCATATATTTT
>.|TRBV27|TRBJ2-7|.
CASSWAPTNEQYF
TGTGCCAGCAGTTGGGCGCCAACAAACGAGCAGTACTTC
>.|TRBV2|TRBJ1-4|once
CASSTVATNEKLFF
TGTGCCAGCAGTACAGTGGCAACTAATGAAAAACTGTTTTTT
>TRBD1|TRBV9|TRBJ1-2|once
CASSDNPGQGYTF
TGTGCCAGCAGCGATAACCCGGGACAGGGCTACACCTTC
>TRBD2|TRBV29-1|TRBJ2-3|.
CSVEARTSGGRGTDTQYF
TGCAGCGTTGAGGCGAGGACTAGCGGGGGGCGGGGCACAGATACGCAGTATTTT
>TRBD2|TRBV5-4|TRBJ2-5|.
CASSLVLAGEGETQYF
TGTGCCAGCAGCTTGGTCCTAGCGGGAGAAGGAGAGACCCAGTACTTC
>.|TRBV15|TRBJ2-1|.
CATRDRNYNEQFF
TGTGCCACCAGGGACAGAAATTACAATGAGCAGTTCTTC
>.|TRBV6-5|TRBJ1-1|.
CASSPQFEVNTEAFF
TGTGCCAGCAGTCCGCAATTTGAGGTGAACACTGAAGCTTTCTTT
>.|TRBV18|TRBJ1-2|.
CASSRQDGNYGYTF
TGTGCCAGCTCACGACAGGACGGAAACTATGGCTACACCTTC